Listed below are T cell receptor beta chains from one sample, sequenced in a study of blood T cell repertoires in COVID-19. The data were produced by immunoSEQ multiplex PCR, yet TCRdb's version contains in-frame clones alone and is incomplete. Among 250,000 to 300,000 clones listed, more than 75% were seen once. The sequenced sample consisted of PBMCs or T cells enriched from blood (not recorded which). The source of these receptors is a woman between 45 and 65 years old who had been exposed to COVID-19. The CDR3 runs from the conserved cysteine through the conserved F or W. The D gene is left open where the match is weak. Size is stated for part of the rows, as once, few or many counts, or as a class when the clone is expanded.

V gene: TRBV2
clone size: -
D gene: TRBD2
J gene: TRBJ2-5
CDR3 protein: CASSLAGGARETQYF
CDR3 DNA: TGTGCCAGCAGTTTAGCGGGGGGTGCTCGGGAGACCCAGTACTTC

V gene: TRBV6-5
clone size: -
D gene: TRBD1
J gene: TRBJ1-2
CDR3 protein: CASRITQGDYGYTF
CDR3 DNA: TGTGCCAGCCGGATTACACAGGGGGACTATGGCTACACCTTC

V gene: TRBV5-6
clone size: -
D gene: TRBD1
J gene: TRBJ1-2
CDR3 protein: CASSLNRGQGPVYGYTF
CDR3 DNA: TGTGCCAGCAGCTTAAACCGGGGACAGGGGCCGGTCTATGGCTACACCTTC

V gene: TRBV11-3
clone size: -
D gene: -
J gene: TRBJ2-1
CDR3 protein: CASSLDAGTGGNEQFF
CDR3 DNA: TGTGCCAGCAGCTTAGATGCCGGGACTGGGGGCAATGAGCAGTTCTTC

V gene: TRBV4-3
clone size: few
D gene: TRBD2
J gene: TRBJ2-2
CDR3 protein: CASSQWTSTGELFF
CDR3 DNA: TGCGCCAGCAGCCAATGGACTAGCACCGGGGAGCTGTTTTTT

V gene: TRBV4-1
clone size: -
D gene: -
J gene: TRBJ1-2
CDR3 protein: CASSQEETANYGYTF
CDR3 DNA: TGCGCCAGCAGCCAAGAGGAGACAGCGAACTATGGCTACACCTTC

V gene: TRBV3-1/TRBV3-2
clone size: -
D gene: -
J gene: TRBJ1-4
CDR3 protein: CASSQDLDPEETNEKLFF
CDR3 DNA: TGTGCCAGCAGCCAAGATCTTGACCCGGAGGAAACTAATGAAAAACTGTTTTTT

V gene: TRBV2
clone size: -
D gene: TRBD1
J gene: TRBJ1-2
CDR3 protein: CASSSQGAGYYGYTF
CDR3 DNA: TGTGCCAGCAGTTCTCAGGGGGCCGGGTACTATGGCTACACCTTC

V gene: TRBV13
clone size: few
D gene: TRBD1
J gene: TRBJ1-5
CDR3 protein: CASSQQGAQPQHF
CDR3 DNA: TGTGCCAGCAGCCAACAGGGGGCCCAGCCCCAGCATTTT

V gene: TRBV7-9
clone size: -
D gene: TRBD2
J gene: TRBJ2-2
CDR3 protein: CASSSPGGGASNTGELFF
CDR3 DNA: TGTGCCAGCAGCTCCCCGGGCGGGGGGGCCTCGAACACCGGGGAGCTGTTTTTT

V gene: TRBV10-3
clone size: -
D gene: -
J gene: TRBJ2-2
CDR3 protein: CAISESGRLPNTGELFF
CDR3 DNA: TGTGCCATCAGTGAGTCGGGGCGACTCCCGAACACCGGGGAGCTGTTTTTT

V gene: TRBV5-4
clone size: -
D gene: TRBD2
J gene: TRBJ2-5
CDR3 protein: CATQSGVVKETQYF
CDR3 DNA: TGTGCCACCCAAAGCGGGGTCGTAAAAGAGACCCAGTACTTC

V gene: TRBV24-1
clone size: -
D gene: -
J gene: TRBJ1-1
CDR3 protein: CATSEGRSNTEAFF
CDR3 DNA: TGTGCCACCAGTGAGGGCAGGTCGAACACTGAAGCTTTCTTT

V gene: TRBV11-3
clone size: -
D gene: -
J gene: TRBJ2-7
CDR3 protein: CASSLNGGNGGEQYF
CDR3 DNA: TGTGCCAGCAGCCTTAATGGGGGGAATGGAGGCGAGCAGTACTTC

V gene: TRBV18
clone size: -
D gene: TRBD2
J gene: TRBJ2-7
CDR3 protein: CASSPSGGSYEQYF
CDR3 DNA: TGTGCCAGCTCACCGAGCGGGGGCTCCTACGAGCAGTACTTC

V gene: TRBV6-5
clone size: -
D gene: -
J gene: TRBJ1-2
CDR3 protein: CASSYRVTGNSYGYTF
CDR3 DNA: TGTGCCAGCAGTTACCGTGTCACAGGGAACAGCTATGGCTACACCTTC

V gene: TRBV5-4
clone size: -
D gene: TRBD2
J gene: TRBJ2-1
CDR3 protein: CASSPPGIAGGEQFF
CDR3 DNA: TGTGCCAGCAGCCCGCCCGGAATAGCGGGGGGTGAGCAGTTCTTC

V gene: TRBV6-5
clone size: few
D gene: -
J gene: TRBJ1-2
CDR3 protein: CAGWDTFNYGYTF
CDR3 DNA: TGTGCCGGTTGGGACACTTTTAACTATGGCTACACCTTC

V gene: TRBV4-1
clone size: once
D gene: TRBD2
J gene: TRBJ2-2
CDR3 protein: CASSQEKRGGGAGELFF
CDR3 DNA: TGCGCCAGCAGCCAAGAAAAGCGGGGGGGCGGCGCCGGGGAGCTGTTTTTT

V gene: TRBV7-8
clone size: -
D gene: -
J gene: TRBJ2-3
CDR3 protein: CASSLGPTQGDTQYF
CDR3 DNA: TGTGCCAGCAGCTTAGGTCCAACTCAGGGGGATACGCAGTATTTT

V gene: TRBV11-2
clone size: -
D gene: -
J gene: TRBJ2-3
CDR3 protein: CASSLDRADTQYF
CDR3 DNA: TGTGCCAGCAGCTTAGATCGGGCAGATACGCAGTATTTT

V gene: TRBV7-9
clone size: -
D gene: -
J gene: TRBJ2-3
CDR3 protein: CASSYGGATDTQYF
CDR3 DNA: TGTGCCAGCAGTTATGGTGGGGCCACAGATACGCAGTATTTT

V gene: TRBV29-1
clone size: -
D gene: -
J gene: TRBJ1-1
CDR3 protein: CSVGTEMNTEAFF
CDR3 DNA: TGCAGCGTTGGTACGGAGATGAACACTGAAGCTTTCTTT

V gene: TRBV28
clone size: -
D gene: TRBD2
J gene: TRBJ2-5
CDR3 protein: CASSYSSGGAWETQYF
CDR3 DNA: TGTGCCAGCAGTTACTCTAGCGGGGGGGCCTGGGAGACCCAGTACTTC

V gene: TRBV6-5
clone size: once
D gene: TRBD2
J gene: TRBJ2-3
CDR3 protein: CAGGEFDTQYF
CDR3 DNA: TGTGCCGGGGGGGAGTTCGATACGCAGTATTTT

V gene: TRBV3-1/TRBV3-2
clone size: -
D gene: -
J gene: TRBJ2-6
CDR3 protein: CASSQEGPPLGANVLTF
CDR3 DNA: TGTGCCAGCAGCCAGGAGGGCCCTCCCTTGGGGGCCAACGTCCTGACTTTC

V gene: TRBV19
clone size: -
D gene: TRBD2
J gene: TRBJ2-5
CDR3 protein: CASSASGAGQETQYF
CDR3 DNA: TGTGCCAGTAGTGCTAGCGGGGCGGGACAAGAGACCCAGTACTTC

V gene: TRBV28
clone size: many
D gene: -
J gene: TRBJ1-1
CDR3 protein: CASGRASVTEAFF
CDR3 DNA: TGTGCCAGCGGGCGGGCCTCAGTCACTGAAGCTTTCTTT

V gene: TRBV19
clone size: -
D gene: TRBD2
J gene: TRBJ2-4
CDR3 protein: CASSIPPPREVKNIQYF
CDR3 DNA: TGTGCCAGTAGTATCCCCCCACCGCGGGAGGTCAAAAACATTCAGTACTTC

V gene: TRBV6-5
clone size: -
D gene: TRBD1
J gene: TRBJ1-1
CDR3 protein: CASSRQGSTEAFF
CDR3 DNA: TGTGCCAGCAGTAGACAGGGATCCACTGAAGCTTTCTTT

V gene: TRBV5-5
clone size: once
D gene: -
J gene: TRBJ1-3
CDR3 protein: CASSLKVDISGNTIYF
CDR3 DNA: TGTGCCAGCAGCTTAAAGGTTGACATCTCTGGAAACACCATATATTTT

V gene: TRBV2
clone size: -
D gene: TRBD1
J gene: TRBJ1-1
CDR3 protein: CASSERTGGEAFF
CDR3 DNA: TGTGCCAGCAGTGAGCGGACAGGGGGTGAAGCTTTCTTT

V gene: TRBV7-2
clone size: once
D gene: -
J gene: TRBJ2-1
CDR3 protein: CASSLSQNNEQFF
CDR3 DNA: TGTGCCAGCAGCTTATCCCAGAACAATGAGCAGTTCTTC

V gene: TRBV7-9
clone size: -
D gene: -
J gene: TRBJ1-1
CDR3 protein: CASSSGGGNTEAFF
CDR3 DNA: TGTGCCAGCAGCTCCGGGGGAGGGAACACTGAAGCTTTCTTT

V gene: TRBV3-1/TRBV3-2
clone size: -
D gene: -
J gene: TRBJ2-7
CDR3 protein: CASSQDRSYEQYF
CDR3 DNA: TGTGCCAGCAGCCAAGACCGCTCCTACGAGCAGTACTTC

V gene: TRBV7-3
clone size: -
D gene: -
J gene: TRBJ2-2
CDR3 protein: CASSPDGGVNTGELFF
CDR3 DNA: TGTGCCAGCAGCCCCGACGGGGGAGTTAACACCGGGGAGCTGTTTTTT

V gene: TRBV12-3/TRBV12-4
clone size: -
D gene: -
J gene: TRBJ1-2
CDR3 protein: CASSPTGNYGYTF
CDR3 DNA: TGTGCCAGCAGCCCTACAGGGAACTATGGCTACACCTTC

V gene: TRBV28
clone size: -
D gene: -
J gene: TRBJ1-1
CDR3 protein: CASSFSPGTLNTEAFF
CDR3 DNA: TGTGCCAGCAGTTTCTCTCCCGGGACATTGAACACTGAAGCTTTCTTT

V gene: TRBV5-1
clone size: -
D gene: TRBD1
J gene: TRBJ1-1
CDR3 protein: CATSTGWGTEAFF
CDR3 DNA: TGCGCCACTTCGACAGGGTGGGGGACTGAAGCTTTCTTT

V gene: TRBV6-5
clone size: -
D gene: TRBD1
J gene: TRBJ1-6
CDR3 protein: CASSPNRGNSPLHF
CDR3 DNA: TGTGCCAGCAGTCCGAACAGGGGGAATTCACCCCTCCACTTT

V gene: TRBV4-1
clone size: -
D gene: TRBD1
J gene: TRBJ1-1
CDR3 protein: CASSQGDREVKEAFF
CDR3 DNA: TGCGCCAGCAGCCAAGGTGACAGGGAGGTTAAAGAAGCTTTCTTT

V gene: TRBV15
clone size: -
D gene: -
J gene: TRBJ1-1
CDR3 protein: CATSRGRVTLNTEAFF
CDR3 DNA: TGTGCCACCAGCAGAGGCCGGGTTACACTGAACACTGAAGCTTTCTTT

V gene: TRBV6-5
clone size: -
D gene: TRBD2
J gene: TRBJ2-7
CDR3 protein: CASSSRLAGAYEQYF
CDR3 DNA: TGTGCCAGCAGTTCCCGACTAGCGGGGGCCTACGAGCAGTACTTC

V gene: TRBV27
clone size: -
D gene: -
J gene: TRBJ2-2
CDR3 protein: CASRPQGTGELFF
CDR3 DNA: TGTGCCAGCAGGCCGCAGGGGACCGGGGAGCTGTTTTTT